A single sample gave rise to the 18 T cell receptor beta chains below, sequenced in a study of blood T cell repertoires in COVID-19. Measured with immunoSEQ multiplex PCR; TCRdb has only the in-frame clones, and not every one. This sample carries about 400,000 clones, more than 70% of them seen once, and the ten largest clones take 1.2%. Source material: peripheral blood. Receptor source: a man in his forties with acute or convalescent COVID-19.

The chain joins TRBV19 to TRBJ2-7, with TRBD1 identical over 8 bases. In germline, CDR1 is LNHDA, CDR2 SQIVND (reference sequence). CDR3 size: 13 residues. After removal of 2 bases from V and 5 bases from J, the junction contained 2 bases not matched to a gene. CDR3 sequence: CASSITGGNEQYF. The CDR3 nucleotides read TGTGCCAGTAGTATAACAGGGGGAAACGAGCAGTACTTC.

The V gene is TRBV5-1, the J gene TRBJ2-5; D is possibly TRBD2 (6 bases). This CDR3 has 15 residues. CDR1 is SGHRS, CDR2 YFSETQ, per germline. Trimming cost V 4 bases and J 4 bases, with 17 bases left between them. The DNA for the CDR3 is TGCGCCAGCAGCGGGGAGCGGTTCGGGGGAGAGACCCAGTACTTC. Amino acid sequence: CASSGERFGGETQYF. The complete variable domain, with remaining parts taken from reference TRBV5-1 and TRBJ2-5, reads KAGVTQTPRYLIKTRGQQVTLSCSPISGHRSVSWYQQTPGQGLQFLFEYFSETQRNKGNFPGRFSGRQFSNSRSEMNVSTLELGDSALYLCASSGERFGGETQYFGPGTRLLVL.

The genes are TRBV28 and TRBJ1-3; possible D gene TRBD1, 6 bases. Trimming pared 6 bases from V and 4 bases from J, leaving 13 bases between. The CDR3 sequence is 14 residues long. CDR1 and CDR2 (germline): MDHEN, SYDVKM. This chain's CDR3 is CASSPQGSGNTIYF. The CDR3 nucleotides read TGTGCCAGCAGCCCCCAGGGGTCAGGAAACACCATATATTTT.

The rearrangement links TRBV11-2 to TRBJ1-1; D ambiguous. The V and J ends lost 1 base and 5 bases respectively, with 11 bases between them. The CDR3 has 14 amino acids. Germline lookup yields CDR1 SGHAT and CDR2 FQNNGV. CDR3 DNA: TGTGCCAGCAGCTTAGGGGGAGTAGGTACTGAAGCTTTCTTT. Amino acid sequence: CASSLGGVGTEAFF.

The chain joins TRBV7-2 to TRBJ1-5, with 8 bases fitting TRBD1. Germline V gene lookup returns CDR1 SGHTA and CDR2 FQGNSA. V lost 3 bases to trimming and J lost 3 bases; unmatched junction nucleotides: 7. This CDR3 spans 16 amino acids. The CDR3 here is CASSLWTGRLNQPQHF. CDR3 bases: TGTGCCAGCAGCTTGTGGACAGGGAGACTCAATCAGCCCCAGCATTTT.

The chain carries TRBV19 and TRBJ2-4, with TRBD2 identical over 7 bases. The germline V gene encodes CDR1 LNHDA and CDR2 SQIVND (reference sequence). The CDR3 runs 17 residues. J gave up 2 bases and V 3 bases, and 10 bases lay outside the gene matches. The CDR3 region is CASSMEAGRFTKNIQYF. The CDR3 DNA is TGTGCCAGTAGTATGGAGGCCGGGAGGTTCACCAAAAACATTCAGTACTTC.

The V gene is TRBV20-1, the J gene TRBJ2-5; possibly TRBD2 for D (6 bases). Looked up from germline, CDR1 is DFQATT and CDR2 is SNEGSKA (reference sequence). The CDR3 covers 11 residues. V lost 0 bases and J 13 bases, leaving 12 bases between the germline ends. The CDR3 sequence: CSARDLGLPYF. The DNA of the CDR3 is TGCAGTGCTAGAGATCTCGGACTACCGTACTTC.

This chain joins TRBV6-2 or TRBV6-3 and TRBJ2-7; 12 nucleotides line up with TRBD2. The V gene's germline CDR1 is MNHEY and CDR2 SVGEGT. CDR3 length: 16 amino acids. Losses at the gene ends were 4 bases for V and 1 base for J; bases not matched to a gene: 5. For the CDR3, the DNA is TGTGCCAGCAGTTGGAAGACTAGCGGGGGTTCCTACGAGCAGTACTTC. It translates to CASSWKTSGGSYEQYF.

The chain couples TRBV4-1 to TRBJ1-4; TRBD1 matches at 8 bases. From germline, CDR1 is MGHRA and CDR2 YSYEKL. The CDR3 totals 16 residues. V was clipped by 2 bases and J by 3 bases; unmatched bases: 5. Written as DNA, the CDR3 is TGCGCCAGCAGCCAATTTGACAGGGGTCCTAATGAAAAACTGTTTTTT. This sequence encodes CASSQFDRGPNEKLFF.

V is TRBV27 and J is TRBJ1-5; 8 nucleotides align to TRBD1. The germline gives CDR1 MNHEY, CDR2 SMNVEV (reference sequence). V was clipped by 2 bases and J by 6 bases; unmatched bases: 9. The CDR3 is 16 residues long. CDR3 sequence: CASSLGGQAFSQPQHF. In DNA form, the CDR3 reads TGTGCCAGCAGTTTAGGGGGACAGGCATTCTCTCAGCCCCAGCATTTT.

CDR3 sequence (DNA): TGCAGTGCTAGAGAGGAGCCAGAGCAGTACTTC. This translates into CSAREEPEQYF. The J gene is TRBJ2-4, the V gene TRBV20-1; D remains unclear. Germline values: CDR1 DFQATT, CDR2 SNEGSKA (reference sequence). The CDR3 loop spans 11 amino acids. The V gene lost 0 bases and the J gene lost 13 bases, with 10 bases spanning the gap.

V is TRBV19 and J is TRBJ1-4, with a weak D call TRBD1 (6 bases). The CDR3 is made up of 16 amino acids. The V gene's germline CDR1 is LNHDA and CDR2 SQIVND (reference sequence). Trimming cost V 4 bases and J 5 bases, with 17 bases left between them. This CDR3 is CASSTYNRVGNEKLFF. As DNA, the CDR3 is TGTGCCAGTAGTACCTACAACAGGGTGGGAAATGAAAAACTGTTTTTT.

The chain is built from TRBV28 and TRBJ1-5, with D possibly TRBD1 on 6 matching bases. The CDR3 has 14 residues. V lost 2 bases, J lost 5 bases, and 10 bases lay in between. CDR1 MDHEN and CDR2 SYDVKM come from the germline V gene. The CDR3 DNA follows: TGTGCCAGCAGTTTAGGGGGGGGCTATCAGCCCCAGCATTTT. Protein product: CASSLGGGYQPQHF.

The chain is built from TRBV5-4 and TRBJ2-6; TRBD1 matches at 11 bases. Germline V gives CDR1 SGHNT, CDR2 YYREEE (reference sequence). CDR3 length: 16 amino acids. Trimming removed 3 bases from V and 4 bases from J; junction bases left unmatched: 3. CDR3 region: CASSWDRGEGANVLTF. Written as DNA, the CDR3 is TGTGCCAGCAGCTGGGACAGGGGGGAGGGGGCCAACGTCCTGACTTTC.

The J gene is TRBJ2-7, the V gene TRBV4-1, with TRBD2 matching over 7 bases. V gave up 1 base and J gave up 3 bases; unmatched junction bases: 12. The CDR3 is 17 amino acids. Germline V lookup: CDR1 MGHRA, CDR2 YSYEKL. The CDR3 reads CASSQVVSGTGYYEQYF. CDR3 coding DNA: TGCGCCAGCAGCCAAGTGGTCAGCGGGACCGGATACTACGAGCAGTACTTC.

V usage is TRBV30 and J usage is TRBJ2-2, with D possibly being TRBD2 (6 bases). Per germline, CDR1 GTSNPN and CDR2 SVGIG (reference sequence). The CDR3 has 19 residues. V was pared by 5 bases and J by 5 bases, with 30 bases between. The DNA for the CDR3 is TGTGCCTGGCATACCGATCTCAGTCGGGGGAGGCCCCTGACCGGGGAGCTGTTTTTT. Translation gives CAWHTDLSRGRPLTGELFF.

The chain recombines TRBV6-4 with TRBJ2-1, with unresolved D. Germline values: CDR1 MRHNA, CDR2 SNTAGT. Trimming left V 5 bases short and J 4 bases short, with 15 bases between. CDR3 length: 15 amino acids. In DNA form, the CDR3 reads TGTGCCAGCAGTCCCGACAAGGAACCTTACAATGAGCAGTTCTTC. It encodes CASSPDKEPYNEQFF.

The chain uses TRBV29-1 and TRBJ2-3; 8 nucleotides match TRBD2. Germline loops: CDR1 SQVTM, CDR2 ANQGSEA. V was pared by 4 bases and J by 4 bases, with 7 bases of the junction left unmatched. CDR3 length: 14 residues. CDR3 coding DNA: TGCAGCGTTGTGGGGAGCGGGAGTCCAGATACGCAGTATTTT. Amino acids: CSVVGSGSPDTQYF.